This entry is about one TCR beta chain. No antigen is known for it. No clone much larger than this one lies a single base away; base qualities are absent. The data stem from a study of blood T cell repertoires in COVID-19 (dated by TCRdb to about 2020). Turning to the overall study: Samples covering the acute and convalescent phases of COVID-19 were provided by collaborators in the United States, Italy and Spain. The material from the prospective study consisted of cDNA or gDNA derived from T cells, B-cell-depleted T cells, or PBMCs. Deeply sampled blood TCRbeta repertoires from subjects exposed to, actively infected with, or recovered from COVID-19 were included in the dataset. The repertoires were released in a freely available public database intended as a resource for research on the immune response to SARS-CoV-2. Samples came from the ongoing ImmuneRACE study (first 160 participants) plus 1,254 subjects from 6 global collaborators. Sample metadata almost always included a de-identified subject ID, COVID-19 status, age in years and sex. Where HLA class I and class II types were available, the types were taken from metadata supplied by the sample provider, not from assay-based typing. Overall study outcomes, separate from this receptor: The amount of clinical and demographic metadata varied by source and participant and was provided uncurated.

In the prospective study, participants were about 18 to 95 years old, resided in around 25 geographic areas of the United States, and were enrolled through a virtual design. Cohort assignment in the prospective study relied on participant-reported clinical history from a screening survey and a study questionnaire. Mobile phlebotomists in the prospective study collected whole blood, serum and a nasopharyngeal or oropharyngeal swab from every participant. Additional blood draws and questionnaires over a 2-month period could optionally be provided by prospective study participants. Prospective study blood samples were shipped either frozen or at room temperature before DNA extraction. TCRbeta CDR3 regions were amplified from genomic DNA using the immunoSEQ Assay, a bias-controlled multiplex PCR. Per the authors' processing: The number of nucleated cells in each sample was estimated from the amplification of reference gene primers within the assay. Sequence reads were collapsed and filtered to measure the absolute abundance of every unique TCRbeta CDR3 rearrangement. For each sample, productive Simpson clonality was calculated as the square root of Simpson's diversity index across productive rearrangements. TCRdb holds this immuneACCESS table with in-frame rearrangements only. Some clones are missing; in checked studies, unresolved V genes explain under half, and the rest has no known cause. V and J calls and clone size are those listed in that table; D and trimming were worked out from the DNA. This sample comprises around 190,000 clones, around 82% of them detected only once. The top ten clones comprise around 16% of the sample.

V is pruned by 4 bases and J by 5 bases, leaving 3 bases of the junction without a gene match. Taken from cysteine to phenylalanine, the CDR3 has 14 residues. Only the CDR3 region is kept as DNA, spanning 42 bases read in frame from base 1. The germline V gene supplies CDR1 SGHRS and CDR2 YFSETQ. The chain is made from TRBV5-1 and TRBJ1-6, and TRBD1 matches 7 of the central bases. What was sequenced was PBMCs or T cells enriched from blood (not recorded which). The receptor was isolated from a woman between 50 and 59 years old with acute COVID-19. The CDR3 region reads CASSLGQNNSPLHF. DNA sequence: TGCGCCAGCAGCCTGGGACAGAATAATTCACCCCTCCACTTT.